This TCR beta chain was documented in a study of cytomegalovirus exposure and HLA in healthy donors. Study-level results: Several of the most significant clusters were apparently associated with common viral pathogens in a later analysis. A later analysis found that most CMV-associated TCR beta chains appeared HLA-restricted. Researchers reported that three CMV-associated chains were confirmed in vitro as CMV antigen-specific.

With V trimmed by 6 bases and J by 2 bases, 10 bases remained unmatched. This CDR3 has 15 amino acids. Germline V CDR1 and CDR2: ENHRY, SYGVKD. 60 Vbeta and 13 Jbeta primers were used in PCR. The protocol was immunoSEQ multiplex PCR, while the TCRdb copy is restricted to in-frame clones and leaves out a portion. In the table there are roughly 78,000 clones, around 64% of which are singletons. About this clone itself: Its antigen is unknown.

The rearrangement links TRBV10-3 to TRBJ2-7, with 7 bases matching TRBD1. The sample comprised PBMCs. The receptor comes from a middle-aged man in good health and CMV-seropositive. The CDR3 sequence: CAIREPTGDTYEQYF. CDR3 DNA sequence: TGTGCCATCAGGGAGCCTACAGGGGATACCTACGAGCAGTACTTC.